This T cell receptor (beta chain) emerged from a study of blood T cell repertoires in COVID-19. On the study more broadly: Sites in the United States, Italy and Spain provided acute and convalescent COVID-19 samples. The cDNA or gDNA used as material had been derived from T cells, B-cell-depleted T cells, or PBMCs.

Authors' analysis steps: Estimated nucleated cell counts came from reference gene primer amplification. Method: immunoSEQ multiplex PCR; TCRdb's copy keeps in-frame clones and lacks some. The DNA was the basis for D and trimming; V, J and clone size are from that table. The sample has about 200,000 clones, 70% to 90% seen once. The sample taken for sequencing was peripheral blood. The TCR originated in a woman between 65 and 79 years old with acute or convalescent COVID-19.

The CDR3 protein is CASSLGGTRNNEQFF. The CDR3 DNA reads as TGTGCCAGCAGCTTAGGTGGGACAAGAAACAATGAGCAGTTCTTC. The chain uses TRBV7-2 and TRBJ2-1, with D possibly matching TRBD1 (6 bases). The CDR3 extends over 15 amino acids. Looked up from germline, CDR1 is SGHTA and CDR2 is FQGNSA. Trimming left V 1 base short and J 5 bases short, with 12 bases between.